Here is one T cell receptor beta chain with its context. What it binds is unknown. The sample belongs to a study of monozygotic twins with inflammatory bowel disease. Study-level findings and limits: People with IBD had fewer clonotypes in common with others than healthy twins did, especially with disease activity. The co-twins with IBD showed lower TCRbeta diversity (inverse Simpson) than their healthy siblings.

Donors gave about 2.3 ml of blood apiece. TCRalpha and TCRbeta cDNA went through two nested PCRs of about 15 and 9 cycles. TCRdb re-called the 5' RACE reads; one entry per CDR3 protein, DNA not given. The sample yields approximately 330,000 distinct CDR3 sequences, of which the top ten take up roughly 2%. Germline CDR1 MNHEY, CDR2 SMNVEV (reference sequence). The CDR3 totals 13 residues. Material for sequencing was blood. The V call is TRBV27, the J call TRBJ1-6. This receptor was taken from a human donor with ulcerative colitis or Crohn's disease, or a healthy co-twin of an affected twin (not recorded which). The CDR3 here is CASSFWSNSPLHF.